A single sample is the source of the 32 T cell receptor beta chains below, sequenced in a study of CD8 T cells in Susac syndrome. With random hexamers, reverse transcription was performed on about 0.45 to 1 ug of RNA. TCRdb ran MiXCR on the immunoSEQ multiplex PCR reads and lists one entry per CDR3 protein. The sample lists around 80,000 distinct CDR3 sequences; 85% to 95% were seen once. The sample comprised CD8+ T cells from PBMCs. These receptors came from a human donor in good health.

The CDR3 bases are TGCAGTGCTAGACCGGATGTGAGGCTGGGGTGGGGAAATGAGCAGTTCTTC. Translated, it gives CSARPDVRLGWGNEQFF. The V call is TRBV20-1, the J call TRBJ2-1; no clear D. Germline V gene sequence: CDR1 DFQATT, CDR2 SNEGSKA (reference sequence). The CDR3 is made up of 17 amino acids. The ends were cut back, 2 bases at V and 7 bases at J, with 24 bases in the middle.

The rearrangement uses TRBV15 and TRBJ1-1; D might be TRBD1 (6 bases). There are 14 residues in the CDR3. The germline V gene has CDR1 LNHNV and CDR2 YYDKDF (reference sequence). V gave up 1 base and J gave up 7 bases, with 13 bases separating them. The CDR3 region is CATSRGGGGDEAFF. In nucleotides, the CDR3 is TGTGCCACCAGCAGAGGGGGGGGCGGGGATGAAGCTTTCTTT.

The chain joins TRBV9 to TRBJ2-3; the D gene could be TRBD1 or TRBD2 (5 bases each). Trimming pared 4 bases from V and 5 bases from J, leaving 14 bases between. Per germline, CDR1 SGDLS and CDR2 YYNGEE. The CDR3 totals 14 residues. The chain's CDR3 is CASSLGPPGDTQYF. CDR3 bases: TGTGCCAGCAGCTTGGGACCCCCGGGAGATACGCAGTATTTT.

V gene TRBV27 combines with J gene TRBJ2-1; D is uncertain. The CDR3 extends over 13 amino acids. CDR1 is MNHEY, CDR2 SMNVEV, per germline (reference sequence). Trimming stripped 4 bases from V and 3 bases from J, with 7 bases between. In DNA, the CDR3 is TGTGCCAGCAGTTCCCGCAGCTACAATGAGCAGTTCTTC. It translates to CASSSRSYNEQFF.

This chain joins TRBV5-4 and TRBJ2-7, with TRBD1 matching over 9 bases. Germline trimming cut 4 bases from V and 1 base from J; bases unmatched to any gene: 3. Looked up from germline, CDR1 is SGHNT and CDR2 is YYREEE (reference sequence). The length of the CDR3 is 14 residues. The CDR3 DNA is TGTGCCAGCAGCACCGACAGGGGGTCCTACGAGCAGTACGTC. This encodes CASSTDRGSYEQYV.

The chain uses TRBV4-1 and TRBJ1-2; D unresolved. CDR3 length equals 15 residues. V lost 1 base to trimming and J lost 4 bases, with 13 bases between them. Germline V gene lookup returns CDR1 MGHRA and CDR2 YSYEKL. CDR3 protein: CASSQAGGAFYGYTF. The DNA of the CDR3 is TGCGCCAGCAGCCAAGCAGGAGGAGCTTTCTATGGCTACACCTTC.

This chain connects TRBV2 to TRBJ1-1; a weak D match, TRBD1 (5 bases). The CDR3 extends over 12 amino acids. Per the germline V gene, CDR1 is SNHLY and CDR2 is FYNNEI. V lost 8 bases and J 3 bases, leaving 10 bases between the germline ends. The CDR3 nucleotides are TGTGCCAGCCGGGGGGGATACACTGAAGCTTTCTTT. It encodes CASRGGYTEAFF.

J is TRBJ1-2 and V is TRBV4-1; D gene unclear. This CDR3 region has 16 residues. Trimming shortened V by 1 base and J by 4 bases, and 16 bases separated the two germline ends. Germline assignment: CDR1 MGHRA and CDR2 YSYEKL. The DNA of the CDR3 is TGCGCCAGCAGCCAAGTAGGCACAGCTAATACCTATGGCTACACCTTC. It encodes CASSQVGTANTYGYTF.

The chain couples TRBV6-5 to TRBJ2-1; 7 bases are shared with TRBD2. V trimming: 7 bases; J trimming: 6 bases; junction bases outside the gene matches: 6. Germline V gene data show CDR1 as MNHEY and CDR2 as SVGAGI. CDR3 length equals 13 residues. The DNA for the CDR3 is TGTGCCAGCAACCTTGGGGGGGGCAATGAGCAGTTCTTC. It codes for CASNLGGGNEQFF.

The V gene is TRBV7-9, the J gene TRBJ2-3; D is possibly TRBD1 (6 bases). Trimming cost V 6 bases and J 0 bases, with 13 bases left between them. Germline CDR1 and CDR2: SEHNR and FQNEAQ (reference sequence). This CDR3 region has 15 residues. CDR3 nucleotides: TGTGCCAGCAGAGCGGACAGTTTTAGCACAGATACGCAGTATTTT. Amino acids: CASRADSFSTDTQYF.

This CDR3 is CSVDGTGGNYGYTF. The CDR3 DNA follows: TGCAGCGTTGATGGGACAGGGGGGAACTATGGCTACACCTTC. The chain carries TRBV29-1 and TRBJ1-2; 11 bases agree with TRBD1. Looked up from germline, CDR1 is SQVTM and CDR2 is ANQGSEA. This CDR3 contains 14 residues. Trimming cost V 3 bases and J 2 bases; bases outside gene matches: 2.

The V call is TRBV12-3 or TRBV12-4, the J call TRBJ1-5; D possibly corresponds to TRBD1 (6 bases). The CDR3 covers 14 residues. The V and J ends lost 1 base and 7 bases respectively, with 11 bases between them. Here the CDR3 reads CASSLVPGGQPQHF. CDR3 sequence (DNA): TGTGCCAGCAGTTTAGTGCCGGGGGGCCAGCCCCAGCATTTT.

The chain uses TRBV27 and TRBJ1-3; D ambiguous. Germline V gene lookup returns CDR1 MNHEY and CDR2 SMNVEV (reference sequence). The CDR3 extends over 13 amino acids. Trimming pared 2 bases from V and 0 bases from J, leaving 2 bases between. This CDR3 reads CASSLSSGNTIYF. In nucleotides, the CDR3 is TGTGCCAGCAGTTTAAGCTCTGGAAACACCATATATTTT.

This chain links TRBV20-1 with TRBJ2-1; maybe TRBD2 (5 bases). CDR3 length equals 14 residues. The germline CDR1 and CDR2 sequences are DFQATT and SNEGSKA (reference sequence). V was cut by 5 bases and J by 0 bases, with 11 bases left in between. CDR3 amino acids: CSAPGIYSYNEQFF. The CDR3 nucleotides are TGCAGTGCTCCCGGGATCTACTCCTACAATGAGCAGTTCTTC.

V usage is TRBV27 and J usage is TRBJ2-5; D unclear. Looked up from germline, CDR1 is MNHEY and CDR2 is SMNVEV (reference sequence). The CDR3 extends over 12 amino acids. V lost 8 bases and J 2 bases, leaving 9 bases between the germline ends. CDR3 DNA: TGTGCCAGCTGGGCAAGACAAGAGACCCAGTACTTC. It codes for CASWARQETQYF.

The chain couples TRBV3-1 to TRBJ1-2; no clear D gene. V was pared by 4 bases and J by 5 bases, with 8 bases between. This CDR3 has 12 amino acids. The V gene's germline CDR1 is LGHDT and CDR2 YNNKEL (reference sequence). The CDR3 reads CASSPNGYGYTF. Written as DNA, the CDR3 is TGTGCCAGCAGCCCTAACGGGTATGGCTACACCTTC.

This chain links TRBV4-1 with TRBJ2-1; possible D gene TRBD2, 5 bases. With 3 bases removed from V and 6 bases from J, the gap between germline ends came to 15 bases. This CDR3 contains 15 residues. Germline V gives CDR1 MGHRA, CDR2 YSYEKL. The CDR3 coding sequence is TGCGCCAGCAGCCAGTCTCTGGGAGTTATCAATGAGCAGTTCTTC. This translates into CASSQSLGVINEQFF.

The chain employs TRBV7-9 and TRBJ2-7; D gene unclear. V lost 1 base and J 3 bases, leaving 10 bases between the germline ends. Germline V gene sequence: CDR1 SEHNR, CDR2 FQNEAQ (reference sequence). This CDR3 has 14 amino acids. The CDR3 nucleotides read TGTGCCAGCAGCTTAGTAACGAGCCTCTACGAGCAGTACTTC. This codes for CASSLVTSLYEQYF.

The chain couples TRBV29-1 to TRBJ1-1; unclear D gene. Per the germline V gene, CDR1 is SQVTM and CDR2 is ANQGSEA. The CDR3 is made up of 14 amino acids. The germline V and J ends were trimmed by 5 bases and 5 bases, with 18 bases remaining between them. CDR3 sequence reads: CSVPGEKRRTEAFF. The CDR3 DNA follows: TGCAGCGTTCCGGGAGAGAAGAGGCGGACTGAAGCTTTCTTT.

The chain links TRBV13 to TRBJ1-1; D remains ambiguous. Trimming stripped 8 bases from V and 1 base from J, with 11 bases between. The germline gives CDR1 PRHDT, CDR2 FYEKMQ (reference sequence). CDR3 length: 13 residues. The CDR3 here is CASQVLRNTEAFF. As DNA, the CDR3 is TGTGCCAGCCAGGTGTTACGGAACACTGAAGCTTTCTTT.

This clonotype was observed a few times. V is TRBV6-2 or TRBV6-3 and J is TRBJ2-1; 11 bases line up with TRBD1. The CDR3 is 14 amino acids. The germline V gene has CDR1 MNHEY and CDR2 SVGEGT. V was pared by 6 bases and J by 5 bases, with 3 bases of the junction left unmatched. The CDR3 DNA follows: TGTGCCAGCAGCCTGGGACAGGGGGACAATGAGCAGTTCTTC. It yields the protein CASSLGQGDNEQFF.

This sequence joins TRBV20-1 and TRBJ1-2; D ambiguous. The V gene's germline CDR1 is DFQATT and CDR2 SNEGSKA (reference sequence). This CDR3 comprises 15 residues. V dropped 2 bases and J dropped 4 bases, with 17 bases sitting between them. The CDR3 here is CSARYVAGKPYGYTF. DNA of the CDR3: TGCAGTGCTAGATACGTCGCAGGAAAACCCTATGGCTACACCTTC.

The genes are TRBV27 and TRBJ1-5; D gene ambiguous. The CDR3 has 16 residues. Germline-derived CDR1 and CDR2 are MNHEY and SMNVEV (reference sequence). The V and J ends lost 2 bases and 4 bases respectively, with 15 bases between them. As DNA, the CDR3 is TGTGCCAGCAGTTTAGGTCCGCCCGGCGCTAATCAGCCCCAGCATTTT. Its translation is CASSLGPPGANQPQHF.

CDR3 DNA: TGTGCCAGCAGCGAGGGGGGGCTCGGCGGCTACACCTTC. Translating it yields CASSEGGLGGYTF. The chain combines TRBV13 with TRBJ1-2; D is possibly TRBD1 (6 bases). V dropped 5 bases and J dropped 8 bases, with 15 bases sitting between them. The CDR3 runs 13 residues. Germline CDR1 PRHDT, CDR2 FYEKMQ (reference sequence).

CDR3 sequence reads: CASRSLGGSNQPQHF. The CDR3 DNA reads as TGTGCCAGCCGAAGTCTGGGGGGCAGCAATCAGCCCCAGCATTTT. J is TRBJ1-5 and V is TRBV2; tentative D call: TRBD1 (6 bases). CDR3 length equals 15 residues. The germline V gene has CDR1 SNHLY and CDR2 FYNNEI. Trimming left V 8 bases short and J 1 base short, with 15 bases between.

The V gene is TRBV9, the J gene TRBJ2-2, with D possibly matching TRBD1 (5 bases). CDR3 length: 14 amino acids. Looked up from germline, CDR1 is SGDLS and CDR2 is YYNGEE. Trimming removed 0 bases from V and 4 bases from J, with 7 bases in between. This CDR3 is CASSVAGSTGELFF. Here the CDR3 DNA reads TGTGCCAGCAGCGTAGCAGGGTCCACCGGGGAGCTGTTTTTT.

The rearrangement joins TRBV9 to TRBJ1-4; D not certain. Germline V gene lookup returns CDR1 SGDLS and CDR2 YYNGEE. The CDR3 consists of 15 residues. Trimming shortened V by 0 bases and J by 6 bases, and 12 bases separated the two germline ends. CDR3 bases: TGTGCCAGCAGCGTAGCTGGGGTGACTTATGAAAAACTGTTTTTT. Its protein is CASSVAGVTYEKLFF.

This clonotype was observed a handful of times. The rearrangement joins TRBV10-3 to TRBJ2-1, with a weak D call TRBD2 (6 bases). This CDR3 is built from 16 residues. Trimming removed 2 bases from V and 0 bases from J, with 11 bases in between. The germline gives CDR1 ENHRY, CDR2 SYGVKD. CDR3 in amino acids: CAISEPEAGSYNEQFF. The CDR3 region has the DNA TGTGCCATCAGTGAGCCCGAAGCGGGCTCCTACAATGAGCAGTTCTTC.

The V and J genes are TRBV7-9 and TRBJ2-7; D is possibly TRBD2 (6 bases). The V gene's germline CDR1 is SEHNR and CDR2 FQNEAQ (reference sequence). CDR3 size: 13 residues. Trimming took 5 bases from V and 9 from J, leaving 17 bases between them. CDR3 region: CASSPPLSGGQYF. DNA for the CDR3: TGTGCCAGCAGCCCCCCCTTGTCCGGGGGGCAGTACTTC. The full variable domain, rest sourced from reference TRBV7-9 and TRBJ2-7, is DTGVSQNPRHKITKRGQNVTFRCDPISEHNRLYWYRQTLGQGPEFLTYFQNEAQLEKSRLLSDRFSAERPKGSFSTLEIQRTEQGDSAMYLCASSPPLSGGQYFGPGTRLTVT.

V is TRBV4-1 and J is TRBJ2-7; D unresolved. Trimming cost V 1 base and J 6 bases, with 13 bases left between them. CDR1 is MGHRA, CDR2 YSYEKL, per germline. The CDR3 length is 14 residues. This CDR3 is CASSQVWKPGEQYF. The CDR3 DNA follows: TGCGCCAGCAGCCAAGTGTGGAAGCCGGGCGAGCAGTACTTC.

V and J are TRBV7-8 and TRBJ2-2, with D perhaps matching TRBD2 (6 bases). The germline V and J ends were trimmed by 1 base and 4 bases, with 10 bases remaining between them. CDR1 is SGHVS and CDR2 is FQNEAQ in the germline V gene. There are 15 residues in the CDR3. CDR3 DNA: TGTGCCAGCAGCTTAGTAGGAGGGGCCACCGGGGAGCTGTTTTTT. Its protein product is CASSLVGGATGELFF. The entire variable domain, with the rest obtained from reference TRBV7-8 and TRBJ2-2, is as follows: GAGVSQSPRYKVAKRGQDVALRCDPISGHVSLFWYQQALGQGPEFLTYFQNEAQLDKSGLPSDRFFAERPEGSVSTLKIQRTQQEDSAVYLCASSLVGGATGELFFGEGSRLTVL.

J is TRBJ2-3 and V is TRBV7-9; D uncertain. The CDR3 sequence is 14 residues long. The V gene lost 5 bases and the J gene lost 0 bases, with 9 bases spanning the gap. Germline V gene lookup returns CDR1 SEHNR and CDR2 FQNEAQ (reference sequence). Here the CDR3 reads CASSSYQSTDTQYF. In DNA form, the CDR3 reads TGTGCCAGCAGCAGCTACCAGAGCACAGATACGCAGTATTTT.